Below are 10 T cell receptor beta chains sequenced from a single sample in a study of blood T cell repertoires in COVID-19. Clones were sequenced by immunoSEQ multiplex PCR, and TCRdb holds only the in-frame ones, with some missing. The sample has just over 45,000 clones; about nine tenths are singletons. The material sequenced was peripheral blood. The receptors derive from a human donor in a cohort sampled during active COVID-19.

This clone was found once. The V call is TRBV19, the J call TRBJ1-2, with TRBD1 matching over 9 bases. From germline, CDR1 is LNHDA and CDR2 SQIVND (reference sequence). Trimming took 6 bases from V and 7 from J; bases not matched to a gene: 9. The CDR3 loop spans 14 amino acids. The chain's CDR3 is CASRIKQGAGGYTF. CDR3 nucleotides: TGTGCCAGTAGGATAAAACAGGGGGCTGGTGGCTACACCTTC.

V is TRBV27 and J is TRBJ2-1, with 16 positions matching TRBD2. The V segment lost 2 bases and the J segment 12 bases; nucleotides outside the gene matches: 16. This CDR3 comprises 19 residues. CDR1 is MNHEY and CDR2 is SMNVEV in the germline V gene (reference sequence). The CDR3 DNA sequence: TGTGCCAGCAGTTTAAGACCCGGGACTAGCGGGAGGGGGCCTTTAGGGCAGTTCTTC. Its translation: CASSLRPGTSGRGPLGQFF.

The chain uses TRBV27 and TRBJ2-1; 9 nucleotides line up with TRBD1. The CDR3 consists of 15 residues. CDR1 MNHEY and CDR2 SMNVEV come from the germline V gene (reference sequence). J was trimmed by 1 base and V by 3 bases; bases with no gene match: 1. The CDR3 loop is CASSLGTGSYNEQFF. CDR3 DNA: TGTGCCAGCAGTTTGGGGACAGGGTCCTACAATGAGCAGTTCTTC.

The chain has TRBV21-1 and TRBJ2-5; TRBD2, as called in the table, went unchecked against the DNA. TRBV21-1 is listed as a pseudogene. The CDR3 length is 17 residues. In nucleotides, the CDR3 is TGTGCCAGCAACCCAGGAGGACTAGCGGAGGGGAAAGAGACCCAGTACTTC. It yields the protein CASNPGGLAEGKETQYF.

The CDR3: CAWGGLAGSYNEQFF. Here the CDR3 DNA reads TGTGCCTGGGGGGGACTAGCGGGCTCCTACAATGAGCAGTTCTTC. The V gene is TRBV30, the J gene TRBJ2-1, with 12 bases matching TRBD2. The trim removed 5 bases at V and 0 bases at J, leaving 2 bases unmatched. Germline lookup yields CDR1 GTSNPN and CDR2 SVGIG (reference sequence). This CDR3 contains 15 residues.

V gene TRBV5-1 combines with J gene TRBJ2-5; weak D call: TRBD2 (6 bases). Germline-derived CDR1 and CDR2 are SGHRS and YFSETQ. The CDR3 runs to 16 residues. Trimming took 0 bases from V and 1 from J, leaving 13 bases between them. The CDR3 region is CASSLVASDRQETQYF. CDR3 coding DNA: TGCGCCAGCAGCTTGGTGGCTAGCGACCGCCAAGAGACCCAGTACTTC. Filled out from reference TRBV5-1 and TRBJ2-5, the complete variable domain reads KAGVTQTPRYLIKTRGQQVTLSCSPISGHRSVSWYQQTPGQGLQFLFEYFSETQRNKGNFPGRFSGRQFSNSRSEMNVSTLELGDSALYLCASSLVASDRQETQYFGPGTRLLVL.

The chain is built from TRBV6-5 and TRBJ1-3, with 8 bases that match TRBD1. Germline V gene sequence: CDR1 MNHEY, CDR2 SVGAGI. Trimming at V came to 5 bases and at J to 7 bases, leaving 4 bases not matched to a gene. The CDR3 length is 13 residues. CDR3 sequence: CASSTGGRNTIYF. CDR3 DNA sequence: TGTGCCAGCAGTACAGGGGGTCGGAACACCATATATTTT.

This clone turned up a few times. This chain's CDR3 is CASSLSQGTGEQYF. CDR3 nucleotide sequence: TGCGCCAGCAGCCTTTCGCAGGGTACCGGCGAGCAGTACTTC. V usage is TRBV5-1 and J usage is TRBJ2-7; D is perhaps TRBD1 (5 bases). CDR3 length: 14 amino acids. The V and J ends lost 4 bases and 6 bases respectively, with 17 bases between them. CDR1 is SGHRS and CDR2 is YFSETQ in the germline V gene.

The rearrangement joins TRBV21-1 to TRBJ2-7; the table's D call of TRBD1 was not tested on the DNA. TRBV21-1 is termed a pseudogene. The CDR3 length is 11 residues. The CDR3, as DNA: TGTGCCAGCAGCCATCAGTACGAGCAGTACTTC. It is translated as CASSHQYEQYF.

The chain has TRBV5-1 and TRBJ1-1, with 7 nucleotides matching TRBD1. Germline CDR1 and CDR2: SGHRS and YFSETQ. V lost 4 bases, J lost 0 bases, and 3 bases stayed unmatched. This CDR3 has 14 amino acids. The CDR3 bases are TGCGCCAGCAGCGAGGGACAGTTGAACACTGAAGCTTTCTTT. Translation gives CASSEGQLNTEAFF.